The present TCR beta chain was sequenced within a study of T cells in localized non-small cell lung cancer. The method was immunoSEQ multiplex PCR; TCRdb's version includes in-frame clones alone and lacks a portion of them. The data show under 95,000 clones, more than 75% seen once. Germline CDR1 reads MNHNS; CDR2 reads SASEGT. V trimming: 7 bases; J trimming: 5 bases; junction bases outside the gene matches: 9. The CDR3 sequence is 15 residues long. The sequence was collected from a female donor older than 55 with stage I lung adenocarcinoma. The specimen was peripheral blood, collected before any cancer treatment. The V and J genes are TRBV6-1 and TRBJ1-2; 11 bases agree with TRBD1. The DNA of the CDR3 is TGTGCCAGCATGTCTGGGGACAGGGGGGTGTATGGCTACACCTTC. Its translation: CASMSGDRGVYGYTF.